What follows are 20 T cell receptor beta chains derived from one specimen sequenced in a study of blood T cell repertoires in COVID-19 (dated by TCRdb to the early 2020s). The receptor library was made with the immunoSEQ multiplex PCR assay. TCRdb stores this immuneACCESS table with in-frame sequences only. Part of the clones is absent; in the studies checked, under half of the shortfall reflects unresolved V genes, and no reason is known for the rest. The sample profile shows around 110,000 clones; around four fifths of them were found once. The ten most abundant clones make up 2% to 2.5% of the sample. Sample: peripheral blood. These receptors all come from a man younger than 40 with acute or convalescent COVID-19.

The chain uses TRBV6-5 and TRBJ1-4; a possible D gene is TRBD1 (5 bases). This CDR3 is 16 amino acids long. Looked up from germline, CDR1 is MNHEY and CDR2 is SVGAGI. Trimming left V 0 bases short and J 7 bases short, with 15 bases between. CDR3 region: CASSYSPRLGGEKLFF. In DNA, the CDR3 is TGTGCCAGCAGTTACTCCCCACGTCTCGGGGGTGAAAAACTGTTTTTT.

The chain combines TRBV30 with TRBJ2-3, with 11 nucleotides matching TRBD2. The CDR3 spans 15 residues. The germline V gene has CDR1 GTSNPN and CDR2 SVGIG (reference sequence). With 2 bases clipped from V and 5 bases from J, the junction kept 6 bases outside the gene matches. The CDR3 spells CAWSPSGRLGDTQYF. CDR3 nucleotides: TGTGCCTGGAGTCCTAGCGGGAGGCTAGGAGATACGCAGTATTTT.

The rearrangement uses TRBV24-1 and TRBJ2-1; no clear D gene. The V and J ends lost 0 bases and 5 bases respectively, with 7 bases between them. The CDR3 sequence is 14 residues long. From germline, CDR1 is KGHDR and CDR2 SFDVKD. The CDR3 protein is CATSDLRVDNEQFF. Here the CDR3 DNA reads TGTGCCACCAGTGATTTGCGCGTAGACAATGAGCAGTTCTTC.

In DNA, the CDR3 is TGCGCCAGCAGCTTGCGGAGTGTGGGCACAGATACGCAGTATTTT. Its translation: CASSLRSVGTDTQYF. The chain recombines TRBV5-1 with TRBJ2-3; unclear D gene. The CDR3 spans 15 residues. The V gene lost 1 base and the J gene lost 1 base, with 10 bases spanning the gap. Germline V gene data show CDR1 as SGHRS and CDR2 as YFSETQ.

The count of this clone is one. This chain connects TRBV7-9 to TRBJ2-3; D unresolved. The length of the CDR3 is 12 residues. V shed 5 bases and J shed 3 bases, with 6 bases lying between them. CDR1 and CDR2 from the germline V gene are SEHNR and FQNEAQ (reference sequence). This chain's CDR3 is CASSPNTDTQYF. DNA of the CDR3: TGTGCCAGCAGCCCCAATACAGATACGCAGTATTTT. Drawing the rest from reference TRBV7-9 and TRBJ2-3, the complete variable domain is DTGVSQNPRHKITKRGQNVTFRCDPISEHNRLYWYRQTLGQGPEFLTYFQNEAQLEKSRLLSDRFSAERPKGSFSTLEIQRTEQGDSAMYLCASSPNTDTQYFGPGTRLTVL.

The chain carries TRBV3-1 (or the pseudogene TRBV3-2) and TRBJ2-1; 14 nucleotides agree with TRBD2. CDR1 is LGHDT and CDR2 is YNNKEL in the germline V gene (reference sequence). The CDR3 covers 18 residues. V was pared by 3 bases and J by 8 bases, with 12 bases of the junction left unmatched. The CDR3 DNA is TGTGCCAGCAGCCAGGAAAGAAGACTAGCGGGAGGGTTCTATGAGCAGTTCTTC. Translating it yields CASSQERRLAGGFYEQFF.

The chain links TRBV6-1 to TRBJ1-4, with 7 positions matching TRBD1. CDR3 length: 15 residues. V dropped 3 bases and J dropped 8; count of bases not matched to a gene: 9. Germline-derived CDR1 and CDR2 are MNHNS and SASEGT. CDR3 region: CASSEGRGVREKLFF. The CDR3, as DNA: TGTGCCAGCAGTGAGGGCAGGGGGGTTAGGGAAAAACTGTTTTTT.

The genes are TRBV6-5 and TRBJ1-2; a weak D match, TRBD1 (5 bases). This CDR3 comprises 12 residues. V was shortened by 5 bases and J by 4 bases, with 8 bases between the two germline ends. CDR1 is MNHEY and CDR2 is SVGAGI in the germline V gene. CDR3 loop: CASSPDSYGYTF. For the CDR3, the DNA is TGTGCCAGCAGTCCCGACAGCTATGGCTACACCTTC.

V gene TRBV21-1 combines with J gene TRBJ1-4; TRBD1, as called in the table, went unchecked against the DNA. TRBV21-1 is classified as a pseudogene. The CDR3 is 19 residues long. CDR3 sequence: CASSKAIPTGNGTNEKLFF. CDR3 nucleotides: TGTGCCAGCAGCAAAGCGATACCGACAGGGAATGGGACTAATGAAAAACTGTTTTTT.

V gene TRBV7-9 combines with J gene TRBJ1-1; D might be TRBD1 (5 bases). V was cut by 3 bases and J by 6 bases, with 14 bases left in between. Per germline, CDR1 SEHNR and CDR2 FQNEAQ (reference sequence). The CDR3 spans 14 residues. CDR3 nucleotides: TGTGCCAGCAGCTTGGGTTCAGGGATCCCTGAAGCTTTCTTT. Translation: CASSLGSGIPEAFF.

This clone is medium-sized within its sample. The J gene is TRBJ2-3, the V gene TRBV5-1; D may be TRBD1 (5 bases). V shed 0 bases and J shed 4 bases, with 9 bases lying between them. CDR3 length equals 14 residues. CDR1 is SGHRS, CDR2 YFSETQ, per germline. The CDR3 spells CASSLARVADTQYF. The CDR3 DNA sequence: TGCGCCAGCAGCTTGGCCAGGGTTGCAGATACGCAGTATTTT.

This rearrangement joins TRBV4-1 to TRBJ1-4; TRBD1 is a possible D gene (5 bases). The V end was cut by 1 base, the J end by 5 bases, with 20 bases between. The germline gives CDR1 MGHRA, CDR2 YSYEKL. This CDR3 is built from 18 residues. As DNA, the CDR3 is TGCGCCAGCAGCCAAGTCTCCCACCAGACAGTAGAAAATGAAAAACTGTTTTTT. Protein: CASSQVSHQTVENEKLFF.

This clone was seen more than once but under ten times. The chain joins TRBV9 to TRBJ2-7, with a tentative D call TRBD2 (7 bases). CDR1 is SGDLS and CDR2 is YYNGEE in the germline V gene. CDR3 length: 16 amino acids. Trimming stripped 0 bases from V and 2 bases from J, with 15 bases between. The CDR3 bases are TGTGCCAGCAGCGTAGGATTGGCGGGGGCCACCTACGAGCAGTACTTC. It yields the protein CASSVGLAGATYEQYF.

This chain uses TRBV6-4 with TRBJ1-2; D gene uncertain. The ends were cut back, 7 bases at V and 2 bases at J, with 8 bases in the middle. CDR3 length: 12 amino acids. CDR1 and CDR2 (germline): MRHNA, SNTAGT. The CDR3 loop reads CASMGRNYGYTF. The CDR3 DNA reads TGTGCCAGCATGGGCAGGAACTATGGCTACACCTTC.

The rearrangement joins TRBV27 to TRBJ2-3; unclear D gene. The germline V gene has CDR1 MNHEY and CDR2 SMNVEV (reference sequence). This CDR3 comprises 11 residues. V lost 6 bases and J 3 bases, leaving 4 bases between the germline ends. The CDR3 protein is CASRATDTQYF. The CDR3 nucleotides are TGTGCCAGCAGGGCAACAGATACGCAGTATTTT.

The genes are TRBV25-1 and TRBJ2-2; no definite D call. Germline V gene data show CDR1 as MGHDK and CDR2 as SYGVNS. V lost 5 bases and J lost 4, with 23 bases in between. This CDR3 is 18 amino acids long. CDR3 DNA sequence: TGTGCCAGCAGTCAAACCGCCTCAGGTGTAATTAGCACCGGGGAGCTGTTTTTT. Its protein product is CASSQTASGVISTGELFF.

The J gene is TRBJ1-1, the V gene TRBV3-1 (or the pseudogene TRBV3-2), with TRBD1 identical over 8 bases. The V segment lost 2 bases and the J segment 11 bases; nucleotides outside the gene matches: 10. Per germline, CDR1 LGHDT and CDR2 YNNKEL (reference sequence). The CDR3 contains 14 residues. CDR3 DNA: TGTGCCAGCAGCCAACGTACAGGGGGATTAGCGGCTTTCTTT. This sequence encodes CASSQRTGGLAAFF.

The chain has TRBV11-2 and TRBJ2-5; 10 nucleotides align to TRBD2. The CDR3 is 14 amino acids. V was clipped by 5 bases and J by 3 bases; unmatched bases: 3. Germline V gene data show CDR1 as SGHAT and CDR2 as FQNNGV. The CDR3 DNA follows: TGTGCCAGCAGCCGGGGACTAGCGAAAGAGACCCAGTACTTC. Translating gives CASSRGLAKETQYF.

The chain carries TRBV27 and TRBJ2-2, with 9 bases lining up with TRBD2. Germline V gene data show CDR1 as MNHEY and CDR2 as SMNVEV (reference sequence). V gave up 5 bases and J gave up 6 bases; unmatched junction bases: 13. The CDR3 is 17 amino acids. The CDR3 bases are TGTGCCAGCAGTCACCTGGGCGGGGGGGCTGAGTCCGGGGAGCTGTTTTTT. Translated, it gives CASSHLGGGAESGELFF.

The chain is built from TRBV3-1 (or the pseudogene TRBV3-2) and TRBJ2-2; D unresolved. This CDR3 comprises 14 residues. Trimming took 0 bases from V and 6 from J, leaving 8 bases between them. From germline, CDR1 is LGHDT and CDR2 YNNKEL (reference sequence). Here the CDR3 reads CASSQEFRSGELFF. The CDR3 DNA is TGTGCCAGCAGCCAAGAATTCCGGTCCGGGGAGCTGTTTTTT.